The rows below give T cell receptor beta chains drawn from one sample of a study of blood T cells in healthy people across ages. MiXCR was run by TCRdb on the 5' RACE reads, yielding one entry per CDR3 protein. This table holds around 900,000 distinct CDR3 sequences, about 30% found once. The sequenced sample consisted of blood. Receptor source: a woman older than 75 in good health. Each CDR3 is given with its conserved first and last residue. Each record gives: J gene, CDR3 length, V gene, clone size, D gene, CDR3 protein, CDR3 DNA. The D gene is left open where the match is weak. Expanded clones are given a class, and other clones once, few, many or no size at all.

>TRBJ2-2|14|TRBV29-1|-|-
CSVFGRSNTGELFF
TGCAGCGTTTTTGGGCGATCGAACACCGGGGAGCTGTTTTTT
>TRBJ1-5|18|TRBV19|-|-
CASSITHPGGSGGQPQHF
TGTGCCAGTAGTATAACCCACCCAGGAGGGTCGGGCGGTCAGCCCCAGCATTTT
>TRBJ2-2|15|TRBV7-2|-|TRBD2
CASSSAGGNTGELFF
TGTGCCAGCAGCTCAGCGGGGGGGAACACCGGGGAGCTGTTTTTT
>TRBJ2-3|15|TRBV5-6|once|-
CASFPWGDPPDTQYF
TGTGCCAGCTTCCCTTGGGGGGATCCCCCAGATACGCAGTATTTT
>TRBJ1-6|12|TRBV20-1|many|-
CSAIDGDSPLHF
TGCAGTGCTATCGACGGGGATTCACCCCTCCACTTT
>TRBJ2-7|14|TRBV20-1|many|-
CSARDWGSSYEQYF
TGCAGTGCTAGAGATTGGGGCAGCTCCTACGAGCAGTACTTC
>TRBJ2-3|16|TRBV9|many|TRBD2
CASSVGAGGSTDTQYF
TGTGCCAGCAGCGTAGGGGCGGGGGGTAGCACAGATACGCAGTATTTT
>TRBJ2-7|14|TRBV9|few|-
CASSVGIVPYEQYF
TGTGCCAGCAGCGTAGGGATAGTCCCCTACGAGCAGTACTTC
>TRBJ2-2|17|TRBV7-2|many|-
CASSLQDRTTNTGELFF
TGTGCCAGCAGCTTACAAGACAGAACGACGAACACCGGGGAGCTGTTTTTT
>TRBJ2-1|16|TRBV9|-|-
CASSVVPGSDYNEQFF
TGTGCCAGCAGCGTAGTACCGGGGTCTGACTACAATGAGCAGTTCTTC
>TRBJ1-1|14|TRBV20-1|few|-
CSARDSNQRAEAFF
TGCAGTGCTAGAGACTCCAACCAAAGAGCTGAAGCTTTCTTT
>TRBJ1-2|14|TRBV4-3|many|-
CASSQGVERGGYTF
TGCGCCAGCAGCCAAGGGGTCGAGCGCGGAGGCTACACCTTC
>TRBJ2-2|15|TRBV7-9|few|-
CASSLGTINTGELFF
TGTGCCAGCAGCTTGGGGACGATAAACACCGGGGAGCTGTTTTTT
>TRBJ2-4|17|TRBV6-2/TRBV6-3|-|TRBD1
CASSYGDRSVAKTIQYF
TGTGCTAGCAGTTACGGGGACAGATCGGTAGCCAAAACCATTCAGTACTTC
>TRBJ1-2|14|TRBV4-2|many|-
CASSQDRWNYGYTF
TGTGCCAGCAGCCAAGATAGGTGGAACTATGGCTACACCTTC
>TRBJ2-3|14|TRBV10-3|-|TRBD1
CAVRDRGLEDTQYF
TGTGCCGTCAGGGACAGGGGGCTCGAGGATACGCAGTATTTT
>TRBJ2-5|15|TRBV7-2|-|-
CASSSCRLAEETQYF
TGTGCCAGCAGCTCTTGCAGGCTAGCCGAGGAGACCCAGTACTTC
>TRBJ2-6|15|TRBV14|many|-
CASSPPATGANVLTF
TGTGCCAGCAGCCCGCCAGCCACTGGGGCCAACGTCCTGACTTTC
>TRBJ1-1|15|TRBV7-9|once|TRBD1
CASSLRDRGDTEAFF
TGTGCCAGCAGCCTCCGGGACAGGGGAGACACTGAAGCTTTCTTT
>TRBJ1-2|15|TRBV7-2|many|TRBD1
CASSLDGTGGYGYTF
TGTGCCAGCAGCTTAGATGGGACAGGGGGCTATGGCTACACCTTC
>TRBJ2-1|16|TRBV20-1|few|-
CSARDPALTTFDEQFF
TGCAGTGCTAGAGATCCTGCCCTGACTACCTTCGATGAGCAGTTCTTC
>TRBJ2-7|11|TRBV7-2|many|-
CASSLMGEQYF
TGTGCCAGCAGCCTGATGGGGGAGCAGTACTTC
>TRBJ2-1|11|TRBV10-3|-|-
CATSGRNEQFF
TGTGCCACGAGTGGTAGGAATGAGCAGTTCTTC
>TRBJ2-7|13|TRBV5-5|-|-
CASSFLEGNEQYF
TGTGCCAGCAGCTTTTTGGAGGGGAACGAGCAGTACTTC
>TRBJ1-2|15|TRBV20-1|few|-
CSASVPGPRQYGYTF
TGCAGTGCGTCCGTCCCGGGACCGCGACAGTATGGCTACACCTTC
>TRBJ1-6|15|TRBV7-2|-|-
CASSLVGQVGSPLHF
TGTGCCAGCAGCTTAGTCGGGCAGGTTGGGTCACCCCTCCACTTT
>TRBJ2-2|13|TRBV11-2|few|-
CASSPQGLGELFF
TGTGCCAGCAGCCCCCAGGGGCTCGGGGAGCTGTTTTTT
>TRBJ1-2|14|TRBV12-3/TRBV12-4|few|-
CASSFRLQSYGYTF
TGTGCCAGCAGTTTTCGATTACAGTCTTATGGCTACACCTTC
>TRBJ1-4|14|TRBV12-3/TRBV12-4|many|TRBD1
CASSLGTGDEKLFF
TGTGCCAGCAGTTTAGGGACAGGGGATGAAAAACTGTTTTTT
>TRBJ2-6|17|TRBV11-3|many|-
CASSTKGSRAGANVLTF
TGTGCCAGCAGCACCAAGGGTTCCAGGGCTGGGGCCAACGTCCTGACTTTC
>TRBJ2-2|15|TRBV3-1|-|-
CASSRVHTNTGELFF
TGTGCCAGCAGCCGGGTCCACACGAACACCGGGGAGCTGTTTTTT
>TRBJ1-5|14|TRBV3-1|few|-
CASSQASSNQPQHF
TGTGCCAGCAGCCAAGCGAGTAGCAATCAGCCCCAGCATTTT
>TRBJ1-1|14|TRBV11-1|many|-
CASRKRAGNTEAFF
TGTGCCAGCAGAAAACGAGCGGGGAACACTGAAGCTTTCTTT
>TRBJ2-1|13|TRBV6-1|once|-
CASSGGSGYEQFF
TGTGCCAGCAGTGGTGGCAGTGGTTACGAGCAGTTCTTC
>TRBJ2-7|12|TRBV28|many|-
CASSLSGYEQYF
TGTGCCAGCAGCTTATCCGGGTACGAGCAGTACTTC
>TRBJ2-7|16|TRBV7-2|many|TRBD1
CASSLGGTGAAYEQYF
TGTGCCAGCAGCTTAGGAGGGACAGGTGCAGCCTACGAGCAGTACTTC
>TRBJ1-1|15|TRBV19|-|-
CASSIGFNRDTEAFF
TGTGCCAGTAGTATAGGCTTTAACCGGGACACTGAAGCTTTCTTT
>TRBJ2-5|14|TRBV29-1|few|TRBD2
CSVGTSGGSNEQYF
TGCAGCGTTGGTACTAGCGGGGGATCCAATGAGCAGTACTTC
>TRBJ2-3|15|TRBV9|once|TRBD1
CASSGSGRGTDTQYF
TGTGCCAGCAGCGGGAGCGGCAGGGGGACAGATACGCAGTATTTT
>TRBJ2-2|17|TRBV21-1|-|-
CASSKVDAGGYTGELFF
TGTGCCAGCAGCAAGGTGGATGCGGGGGGATACACCGGGGAGCTGTTTTTT
>TRBJ1-5|14|TRBV4-2|few|-
CASSQDRGVQPQHF
TGTGCCAGCAGCCAAGACCGGGGGGTTCAGCCCCAGCATTTT
>TRBJ2-3|14|TRBV12-3/TRBV12-4|-|TRBD2
CASGSSGRADTQYF
TGTGCCAGCGGGTCTAGCGGGCGCGCAGATACGCAGTATTTT
>TRBJ2-2|13|TRBV7-9|-|-
CASSFKVTGELFF
TGTGCCAGCAGCTTTAAGGTTACCGGGGAGCTGTTTTTT
>TRBJ2-3|14|TRBV29-1|many|-
CSVDLYLHTDTQYF
TGCAGCGTTGATTTGTACCTCCACACAGATACGCAGTATTTT
>TRBJ2-5|16|TRBV5-1|many|TRBD2
CASSLAVAGTWETQYF
TGCGCCAGCAGCTTGGCCGTAGCGGGGACCTGGGAGACCCAGTACTTC
>TRBJ2-3|18|TRBV6-2/TRBV6-3|-|TRBD2
CASSYGLAGGPGTDMRYF
TGTGCCAGCAGTTACGGTCTAGCGGGGGGACCGGGCACAGATATGCGGTATTTT
>TRBJ1-2|13|TRBV3-1|few|-
CASSHWRETGYTF
TGTGCCAGCAGCCATTGGCGGGAAACCGGCTACACCTTC
>TRBJ1-6|16|TRBV3-1|few|TRBD1
CASSQGRDRAGSPLHF
TGTGCCAGCAGCCAAGGGCGAGACAGGGCCGGTTCACCCCTCCACTTT
>TRBJ1-2|16|TRBV7-2|-|-
CASSYRSEGHGNGYTF
TGTGCCAGCAGCTACCGGTCCGAAGGCCACGGGAATGGCTACACCTTC
>TRBJ2-5|14|TRBV2|many|-
CASSPNDLDGTQYF
TGTGCCAGCAGTCCTAATGACTTAGATGGGACCCAGTACTTC
>TRBJ2-3|16|TRBV7-9|many|TRBD2
CASSLTSGTSTDTQYF
TGTGCCAGCAGCTTGACTAGCGGGACTAGCACAGATACGCAGTATTTT
>TRBJ1-3|14|TRBV10-3|-|-
CAISESTPGNTIYF
TGTGCCATCAGTGAGTCGACCCCTGGAAACACCATATATTTT